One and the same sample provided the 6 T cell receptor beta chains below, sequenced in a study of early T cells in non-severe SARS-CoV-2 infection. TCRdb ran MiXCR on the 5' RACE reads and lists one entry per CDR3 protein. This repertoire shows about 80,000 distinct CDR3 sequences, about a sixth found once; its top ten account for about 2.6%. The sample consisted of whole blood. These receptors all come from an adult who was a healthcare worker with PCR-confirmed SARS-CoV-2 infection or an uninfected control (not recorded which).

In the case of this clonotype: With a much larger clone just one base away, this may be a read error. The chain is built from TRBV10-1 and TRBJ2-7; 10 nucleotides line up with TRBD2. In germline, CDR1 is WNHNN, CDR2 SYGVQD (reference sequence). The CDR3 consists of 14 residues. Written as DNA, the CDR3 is TGCGCCAGCAGAGAGTCCCTAGCGGGAGAGGAGCAGTACTTC. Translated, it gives CASRESLAGEEQYF.

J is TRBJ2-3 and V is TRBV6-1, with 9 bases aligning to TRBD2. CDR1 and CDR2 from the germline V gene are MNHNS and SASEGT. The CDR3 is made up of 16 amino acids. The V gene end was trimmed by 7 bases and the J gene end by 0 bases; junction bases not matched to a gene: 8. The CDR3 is CASTSTAGGSTDTQYF. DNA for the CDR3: TGTGCCAGCACCTCTACAGCGGGAGGTAGCACAGATACGCAGTATTTT.

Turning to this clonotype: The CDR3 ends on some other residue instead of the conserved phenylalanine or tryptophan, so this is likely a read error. The CDR3 region is CASRHGGLAVTDTQYL. CDR3 DNA sequence: TGTGCCAGCAGACATGGGGGCCTAGCGGTCACAGATACGCAGTATTTA. The rearrangement joins TRBV27 to TRBJ2-3; the D gene is possibly TRBD2 (7 bases). CDR1 and CDR2 from the germline V gene are MNHEY and SMNVEV (reference sequence). This CDR3 contains 16 residues. Trimming took off 6 bases at V and 2 bases at J, with 18 bases between the two ends.

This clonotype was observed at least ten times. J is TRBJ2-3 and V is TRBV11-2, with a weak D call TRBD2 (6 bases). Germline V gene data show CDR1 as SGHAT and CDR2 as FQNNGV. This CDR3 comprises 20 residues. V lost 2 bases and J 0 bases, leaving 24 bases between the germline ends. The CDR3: CASSLLAGKLVPQSTDTQYF. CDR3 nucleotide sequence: TGTGCCAGCAGCTTATTGGCGGGGAAGCTGGTTCCCCAAAGCACAGATACGCAGTATTTT.

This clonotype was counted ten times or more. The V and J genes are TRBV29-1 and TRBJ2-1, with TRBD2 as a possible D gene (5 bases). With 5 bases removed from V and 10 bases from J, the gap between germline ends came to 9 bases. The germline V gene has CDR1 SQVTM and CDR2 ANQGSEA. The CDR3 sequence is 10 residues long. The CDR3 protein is CSVSEREQFF. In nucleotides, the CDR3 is TGCAGCGTTTCCGAGCGGGAGCAGTTCTTC.

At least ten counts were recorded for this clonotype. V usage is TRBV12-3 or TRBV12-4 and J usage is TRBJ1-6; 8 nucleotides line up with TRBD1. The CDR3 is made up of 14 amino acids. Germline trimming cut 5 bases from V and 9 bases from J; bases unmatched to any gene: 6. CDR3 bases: TGTGCCAGCAGTGGTTCAGGGGGCGGTTCACCCCTCCACTTT. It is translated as CASSGSGGGSPLHF.